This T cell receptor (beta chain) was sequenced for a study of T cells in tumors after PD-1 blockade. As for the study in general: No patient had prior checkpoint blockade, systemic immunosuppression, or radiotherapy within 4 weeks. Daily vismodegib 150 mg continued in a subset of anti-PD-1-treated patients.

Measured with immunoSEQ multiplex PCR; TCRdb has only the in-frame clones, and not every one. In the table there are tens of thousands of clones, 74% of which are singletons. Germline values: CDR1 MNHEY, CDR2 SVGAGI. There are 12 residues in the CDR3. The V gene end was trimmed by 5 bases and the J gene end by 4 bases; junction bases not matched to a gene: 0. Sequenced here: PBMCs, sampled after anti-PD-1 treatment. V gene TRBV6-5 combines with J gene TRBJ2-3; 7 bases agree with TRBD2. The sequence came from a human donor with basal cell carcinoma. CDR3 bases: TGTGCCAGCAGTCTAGCGGCAGATACGCAGTATTTT. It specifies CASSLAADTQYF.